The subject of this entry is one T cell receptor (beta chain). The data derive from a study of T cell responses to AZD1222 COVID-19 vaccine. V was pared by 4 bases and J by 5 bases, with 8 bases of the junction left unmatched. Germline CDR1 is SGHNT and CDR2 is YYREEE (reference sequence). This CDR3 region has 14 residues. Profiling relied on immunoSEQ multiplex PCR, and the TCRdb table lists in-frame clones only, not all of them. The sample carries 130,000 or so clones, 85% to 95% recorded once. This clonotype was obtained from an adult in good health. This specimen consisted of peripheral blood, obtained on day 0 of AZD1222 vaccination. The chain recombines TRBV5-4 with TRBJ1-1; 7 bases line up with TRBD1. This CDR3 is CASSPGKGATEAFF. The CDR3, as DNA: TGTGCCAGCAGCCCGGGGAAGGGGGCTACTGAAGCTTTCTTT. Full variable domain (missing parts from reference TRBV5-4 and TRBJ1-1): ETGVTQSPTHLIKTRGQQVTLRCSSQSGHNTVSWYQQALGQGPQFIFQYYREEENGRGNFPPRFSGLQFPNYSSELNVNALELDDSALYLCASSPGKGATEAFFGQGTRLTVV.